This T cell receptor (beta chain) was identified in a study of blood T cell repertoires in COVID-19. Study background: Researchers got acute and convalescent COVID-19 samples from the United States, Italy and Spain.

V lost 0 bases and J lost 0; bases outside the gene matches: 6. The CDR3 consists of 17 residues. Germline loops: CDR1 SGHTA, CDR2 FQGNSA. Per the study methods: How many nucleated cells were present was estimated from reference gene primer amplification. Using immunoSEQ multiplex PCR, the repertoire was profiled, and TCRdb retains in-frame clones only, with some absent. The V and J calls and clone size are taken from that table; D and trimming were inferred from the DNA. This table holds roughly 42,000 clones, 75% to 90% found once. Sequenced: peripheral blood. This sequence was found in a man aged 25-45 years with active or convalescent COVID-19. V gene TRBV7-2 combines with J gene TRBJ2-3; 7 positions match TRBD2. The CDR3 region is CASSLAPSGTSTDTQYF. CDR3 sequence (DNA): TGTGCCAGCAGCTTAGCGCCTAGCGGAACTAGCACAGATACGCAGTATTTT.